Listed below are T cell receptor beta chains from one sample, sequenced in a study of blood T cell repertoires in COVID-19. Data came from immunoSEQ multiplex PCR; TCRdb stores just in-frame clones and leaves some out. The repertoire has approximately 290,000 clones, about 80% of them found once; the top ten carry approximately 14%. The specimen was peripheral blood. These receptors were taken from a person aged 65-85 years with COVID-19, enrolled during active disease. Each CDR3 is given with its conserved first and last residue. D genes are given only for firm matches. Size values are once, few and many counts, or a class for expanded clones, and some rows have none.

>few|TRBV19|TRBJ2-1|16|TRBD2
TGTGCCAGTAGAGAACTAGCGGGGGGTGCGCACAATGAGCAGTTCTTC
CASRELAGGAHNEQFF
>few|TRBV28|TRBJ1-4|16|-
TGTGCCAGCAGCACTCCCGGACGGGAACATAATGAAAAACTGTTTTTT
CASSTPGREHNEKLFF
>-|TRBV7-3|TRBJ1-2|15|-
TGTGCCAGCAGCTTAGGTGGAGGGTCGGGCTATGGCTACACCTTC
CASSLGGGSGYGYTF
>-|TRBV28|TRBJ1-6|19|-
TGTGCCAGCAGGCGAAGGGGATCCCCCTTTAGCTCCTATAATTCACCCCTCCACTTT
CASRRRGSPFSSYNSPLHF
>-|TRBV9|TRBJ2-2|14|-
TGTGCCAGCAGCGTTTCAGGAAGGACCGGGGAGCTGTTTTTT
CASSVSGRTGELFF
>once|TRBV11-3|TRBJ1-6|15|-
TGTGCCAGCAGCTTCCCAGGGACACCCAATTCACCCCTCCACTTT
CASSFPGTPNSPLHF
>-|TRBV28|TRBJ2-5|16|TRBD1
TGTGCCAGCAGTTTAATCACAGGGGGCAGGGGAGAGACCCAGTACTTC
CASSLITGGRGETQYF
>-|TRBV7-2|TRBJ1-5|13|-
TGTGCCAGCAGCTTTTCTAGGGGTCAGCCCCAGCATTTT
CASSFSRGQPQHF
>-|TRBV29-1|TRBJ2-1|13|TRBD2
TGCAGCGTTGGGCCTAGCGGGGACAATGAGCAGTTCTTC
CSVGPSGDNEQFF
>-|TRBV7-9|TRBJ2-3|15|TRBD2
TGTGCCAGCAGCCTAACTAGCGGGATGGCAGATACGCAGTATTTT
CASSLTSGMADTQYF
>-|TRBV7-9|TRBJ1-1|13|-
TGTGCCAGCCTAACGGGGGGCAACACTGAAGCTTTCTTT
CASLTGGNTEAFF
>-|TRBV6-2/TRBV6-3|TRBJ1-5|13|-
TGTGCCAGCAGTTTTAGCGGAGCCCAGCCCCAGCATTTT
CASSFSGAQPQHF
>-|TRBV4-3|TRBJ2-1|18|TRBD2
TGCGCCAGCAGCCAAGAAGGGCCACTAGCGGGGATCTCCAATGAGCAGTTCTTC
CASSQEGPLAGISNEQFF
>-|TRBV18|TRBJ2-5|13|-
TGTGCCAGCTCACCCCGACAGCAAGAGACCCAGTACTTC
CASSPRQQETQYF
>-|TRBV5-8|TRBJ1-5|11|-
TGTGCCAGCAGGCGGGACTATAGGGAGCATTTT
CASRRDYREHF
>-|TRBV5-1|TRBJ2-1|15|TRBD1
TGCGCCAGCAGCTCGGGACAGGGGGACTACAATGAGCAGTTCTTC
CASSSGQGDYNEQFF
>-|TRBV11-3|TRBJ2-2|15|-
TGTGCCAGCAGCGGGGCCAGATCGAACACCGGGGAGCTGTTTTTT
CASSGARSNTGELFF
>-|TRBV28|TRBJ2-3|14|-
TGTGCCAGCAGTTTAATGGCAGTCACAGATACGCAGTATTTT
CASSLMAVTDTQYF
>-|TRBV28|TRBJ1-2|14|-
TGTGCCAGCACGCCGGGGGGAGCGAACTATGGCTACACCTTC
CASTPGGANYGYTF
>-|TRBV7-2|TRBJ2-3|16|-
TGTGCCAGCAGCTTAAGAGACGGACTTCGAGCAGATACGCAGTATTTT
CASSLRDGLRADTQYF
>-|TRBV28|TRBJ1-1|12|TRBD1
TGTGCCAGCAGGACAGGGCACACTGAAGCTTTCTTT
CASRTGHTEAFF
>-|TRBV9|TRBJ1-6|17|-
TGTGCCAGCAGCTCCTATTTCGGGAGCTCCTATAATTCACCCCTCCACTTT
CASSSYFGSSYNSPLHF
>-|TRBV7-9|TRBJ2-1|16|-
TGTGCCAGCAGCTTAGTAAGACAGTACTCCTACAATGAGCAGTTCTTC
CASSLVRQYSYNEQFF
>-|TRBV6-5|TRBJ2-3|15|TRBD1
TGTGCCAGCAGACCGGACAGGGCAGGAGCAGATACGCAGTATTTT
CASRPDRAGADTQYF
>-|TRBV20-1|TRBJ2-5|12|-
TGCAGTGCTAGTTTCAGACAAGAGACCCAGTACTTC
CSASFRQETQYF
>-|TRBV28|TRBJ1-3|16|TRBD1
TGTGCCAGCACAACCCAGACAGGGGGCTCTGGAAACACCATATATTTT
CASTTQTGGSGNTIYF
>-|TRBV7-3|TRBJ2-6|15|-
TGTGCCAGCAGCTTAAGAGGGAATGGGGCCAACGTCCTGACTTTC
CASSLRGNGANVLTF
>-|TRBV7-2|TRBJ2-1|15|TRBD2
TGTGCCAGCAGCCCCCCGGGACTAATAACCAATGAGCAGTTCTTC
CASSPPGLITNEQFF
>-|TRBV2|TRBJ1-4|14|-
TGTGCCAGCAGTAAACAGGGACAAGTTGAAAAACTGTTTTTT
CASSKQGQVEKLFF
>-|TRBV20-1|TRBJ2-1|16|TRBD1
TGCAGTGCTAGTGAGAGGGGACAGGGCCTCTACAATGAGCAGTTCTTC
CSASERGQGLYNEQFF
>-|TRBV19|TRBJ2-2|15|TRBD1
TGTGCCAGTCGCCGAGGGACAGCAAACACCGGGGAGCTGTTTTTT
CASRRGTANTGELFF
>once|TRBV7-2|TRBJ2-3|19|-
TGTGCCAGCAGCTTAGGAAACTACCCCGGGGGGCCACCAACAGATACGCAGTATTTT
CASSLGNYPGGPPTDTQYF
>-|TRBV4-3|TRBJ1-4|15|TRBD1
TGCGCCAGCAGCCACGAGACAGGGTCTAATGAAAAACTGTTTTTT
CASSHETGSNEKLFF
>-|TRBV11-2|TRBJ2-1|13|TRBD2
TGTGCCAGCAGCCGGGAGCTAGCGGATGAGCAGTTCTTC
CASSRELADEQFF
>-|TRBV28|TRBJ1-1|17|-
TGTGCCAGCAGTTTAGAAGTCACAGGGCCTTTGAACACTGAAGCTTTCTTT
CASSLEVTGPLNTEAFF
>-|TRBV5-4|TRBJ2-1|14|TRBD2
TGTGCCAGCAGCTCAGGTAGCGGGTACAATGAGCAGTTCTTC
CASSSGSGYNEQFF
>-|TRBV28|TRBJ2-7|14|-
TGTGCCAGCAGTTTAACAGGTTTCGACTACGAGCAGTACTTC
CASSLTGFDYEQYF
>-|TRBV3-1/TRBV3-2|TRBJ2-7|17|-
TGTGCCAGCAGCCACAACAGACCGGAGGGTCTCTCCTACGAGCAGTACTTC
CASSHNRPEGLSYEQYF
>-|TRBV7-2|TRBJ2-4|18|-
TGTGCCAGCAGCCGCGGGACAGTCGTTAATTTAGCCAAAAACATTCAGTACTTC
CASSRGTVVNLAKNIQYF
>-|TRBV9|TRBJ2-7|16|TRBD1
TGTGCCAGCAGCCCACGAGAGGGACAGGGGCTTTGGGAGCAGTACTTC
CASSPREGQGLWEQYF
>-|TRBV10-3|TRBJ2-7|14|TRBD2
TGTGCCATCAGTGGCGGGGGGGGAACCAACGAGCAGTACTTC
CAISGGGGTNEQYF
>-|TRBV28|TRBJ2-3|15|TRBD2
TGTGCCAGCAGTTTCCCGGCGGGGGGTACAGATACGCAGTATTTT
CASSFPAGGTDTQYF